The rows below give T cell receptor beta chains drawn from one sample of a study of blood T cell repertoires in COVID-19. Profiled with immunoSEQ multiplex PCR; TCRdb holds only in-frame clones, not every one. The sample has under 250,000 clones, 80% to 90% seen once. The sequenced sample was peripheral blood. These receptors all stem from a middle-aged man with COVID-19, enrolled during active disease. Each CDR3 is given with its conserved first and last residue. The D gene is left open where the match is weak. The size of a clone is reported for some rows only, either as once, few or many, or as a class for expanded clones.

v_call	clone_size	d_call	j_call	cdr3_aa	cdr3_nt
TRBV12-3/TRBV12-4	-	TRBD2	TRBJ2-1	CASSPSGRDEQFF	TGTGCCAGCAGCCCTAGCGGGAGAGACGAGCAGTTCTTC
TRBV11-2	-	-	TRBJ2-7	CASSLDLPRYYEQYF	TGTGCCAGCAGCTTAGATTTGCCTAGGTATTACGAGCAGTACTTC
TRBV18	-	TRBD2	TRBJ2-1	CASSPLSGSLRGGQFF	TGTGCCAGCTCACCCCTAAGCGGGAGCCTAAGGGGTGGGCAGTTCTTC
TRBV24-1	-	-	TRBJ1-3	CATSLGNTIYF	TGTGCCACCAGTCTTGGAAACACCATATATTTT
TRBV11-1	-	-	TRBJ1-1	CASSSGGGNTEAFF	TGTGCCAGCAGCTCCGGCGGAGGGAACACTGAAGCTTTCTTT
TRBV9	-	-	TRBJ1-2	CASSVGAGASGYTF	TGTGCCAGCAGCGTAGGAGCAGGGGCGAGCGGCTACACCTTC
TRBV12-3/TRBV12-4	-	-	TRBJ2-7	CASSSSRYEQYF	TGTGCCAGCAGTTCTAGCCGCTACGAGCAGTACTTC
TRBV20-1	-	TRBD2	TRBJ2-3	CSASQLAGGADTQYF	TGCAGTGCTAGTCAGCTAGCGGGAGGGGCAGATACGCAGTATTTT
TRBV29-1	-	TRBD2	TRBJ2-5	CSAMRLAAPQETQYF	TGCAGCGCTATGAGACTAGCGGCCCCACAAGAGACCCAGTACTTC
TRBV7-9	-	-	TRBJ1-1	CASSFRGGSNTEAFF	TGTGCCAGCAGCTTCCGGGGAGGCTCGAACACTGAAGCTTTCTTT
TRBV29-1	-	-	TRBJ1-4	CSVGRVGEKLFF	TGCAGCGTTGGCAGGGTCGGTGAAAAACTGTTTTTT
TRBV24-1	-	TRBD1	TRBJ1-3	CATRSSGGPGCFSGNTIYF	TGTGCCACCAGAAGTTCAGGGGGCCCTGGCTGCTTCTCTGGAAACACCATATATTTT
TRBV5-1	-	TRBD2	TRBJ2-1	CASSLAGVSYNEQFF	TGCGCCAGCAGCCTAGCGGGGGTATCCTACAATGAGCAGTTCTTC
TRBV11-2	-	TRBD2	TRBJ2-7	CASSPLRRGATYEQYF	TGTGCCAGCAGCCCCCTGCGGCGGGGGGCGACCTACGAGCAGTACTTC
TRBV6-1	-	-	TRBJ1-5	CASSEAVGRGRDQPQHF	TGTGCCAGCAGTGAAGCGGTCGGGCGGGGGAGGGATCAGCCCCAGCATTTT
TRBV6-5	-	-	TRBJ2-7	CASSYSRGATYEQYF	TGTGCCAGCAGTTACTCTCGCGGGGCCACCTACGAGCAGTACTTC
TRBV29-1	-	TRBD2	TRBJ2-3	CSVTSGAYTQYF	TGCAGCGTTACTAGCGGGGCGTACACGCAGTATTTT
TRBV27	-	-	TRBJ1-4	CASSRRLGRASETNEKLFF	TGTGCCAGCAGCAGACGGCTGGGCAGGGCGAGTGAAACTAATGAAAAACTGTTTTTT
TRBV6-5	-	TRBD2	TRBJ2-7	CASRDRSGSYEQYF	TGTGCCAGCAGGGACCGCAGCGGGAGTTACGAGCAGTACTTC
TRBV6-5	-	-	TRBJ2-7	CASSYSRQGSSYEQYF	TGTGCCAGCAGTTACTCACGGCAGGGGAGCTCCTACGAGCAGTACTTC
TRBV4-3	-	TRBD1	TRBJ2-7	CASSQTGTEDEQYF	TGCGCCAGCAGCCAAACCGGGACAGAGGACGAGCAGTACTTC
TRBV29-1	-	-	TRBJ2-7	CSAARDSYEQYF	TGCAGCGCCGCCCGGGACTCCTACGAGCAGTACTTC
TRBV7-9	-	-	TRBJ1-1	CASSFSENTEAFF	TGTGCCAGCAGCTTCTCAGAGAACACTGAAGCTTTCTTT
TRBV6-1	-	-	TRBJ1-6	CASSEDPNSPLHF	TGTGCCAGCAGTGAAGATCCAAATTCACCCCTCCACTTT
TRBV27	once	TRBD1	TRBJ2-7	CASSRKIQTGTGTYEQYF	TGTGCCAGCAGTCGTAAGATCCAAACCGGGACAGGTACCTACGAGCAGTACTTC
TRBV6-6	-	TRBD1	TRBJ2-7	CASRHTGTGGGYEQYF	TGTGCCAGCAGACACACCGGGACAGGGGGCGGCTACGAGCAGTACTTC
TRBV7-9	-	-	TRBJ1-4	CASSLGPSTNEKLFF	TGTGCCAGCAGCTTAGGTCCGTCAACTAATGAAAAACTGTTTTTT
TRBV4-3	once	TRBD1	TRBJ2-1	CASSQGGTVSNEQFF	TGCGCCAGCAGCCAAGGAGGGACAGTCTCCAATGAGCAGTTCTTC
TRBV2	-	TRBD1	TRBJ2-5	CASGGTGALGETQYF	TGTGCCAGCGGGGGGACAGGGGCGCTGGGAGAGACCCAGTACTTC
TRBV30	-	-	TRBJ2-7	CAWSSTYEQYF	TGTGCCTGGAGTTCAACCTACGAGCAGTACTTC
TRBV19	-	-	TRBJ1-2	CASISGGANYGYTF	TGTGCCAGTATCTCGGGAGGGGCAAACTATGGCTACACCTTC
TRBV6-2/TRBV6-3	-	TRBD2	TRBJ2-7	CASSYRFGTSGAYYEQYF	TGTGCCAGCAGTTACCGATTCGGTACTAGCGGGGCTTACTACGAGCAGTACTTC
TRBV9	-	TRBD1	TRBJ2-1	CASSVVSGQGPNEQFF	TGTGCCAGCAGCGTAGTCTCGGGACAGGGTCCCAATGAGCAGTTCTTC
TRBV9	-	-	TRBJ2-7	CASSVDPQTGEQYF	TGTGCCAGCAGCGTAGACCCCCAGACAGGCGAGCAGTACTTC
TRBV11-2	-	-	TRBJ2-7	CASRRTGNEQYF	TGTGCCAGCAGACGCACAGGGAACGAGCAGTACTTC
TRBV7-3	once	-	TRBJ2-1	CASSHSGDVGDEQFF	TGTGCCAGCAGCCATTCAGGGGACGTGGGCGATGAGCAGTTCTTC
TRBV30	-	-	TRBJ1-5	CAWSAQKEPQHF	TGTGCCTGGAGTGCACAGAAGGAGCCCCAGCATTTT
TRBV3-1/TRBV3-2	-	-	TRBJ2-7	CASSQDIGHSEQYF	TGTGCCAGCAGCCAGGACATCGGGCATAGCGAGCAGTACTTC
TRBV19	-	-	TRBJ1-3	CASSISAGNTIYF	TGTGCCAGTAGTATTTCAGCTGGAAACACCATATATTTT
TRBV15	few	TRBD1	TRBJ1-2	CATSPREGALYGYTF	TGTGCCACCAGCCCCCGGGAGGGGGCTCTCTATGGCTACACCTTC
TRBV10-3	-	-	TRBJ2-7	CAISEADSYEQYF	TGTGCCATCAGTGAGGCAGATTCCTACGAGCAGTACTTC
TRBV9	-	-	TRBJ2-3	CASSAGLGSGTDTQYF	TGTGCCAGCAGCGCCGGACTGGGATCTGGCACAGATACGCAGTATTTT
TRBV7-9	-	TRBD1	TRBJ1-2	CASSPGTGWLRDYGYTF	TGTGCCAGCAGTCCCGGGACAGGGTGGCTTCGGGACTATGGCTACACCTTC
TRBV5-6	-	-	TRBJ1-1	CASKQTDYTEAFF	TGTGCCAGTAAACAGACGGATTACACTGAAGCTTTCTTT
TRBV3-1/TRBV3-2	-	TRBD2	TRBJ2-7	CASSQDSLAGVKQYF	TGTGCCAGCAGCCAAGATTCACTAGCGGGGGTAAAGCAGTACTTC
TRBV27	-	TRBD2	TRBJ2-3	CASKVASGKTSTDTQYF	TGTGCCAGCAAGGTGGCTAGCGGGAAAACCAGCACAGATACGCAGTATTTT
TRBV7-9	few	-	TRBJ1-5	CASSSQGGQPQHF	TGTGCCAGCAGCTCGCAGGGTGGACAGCCCCAGCATTTT